The 23 T cell receptor beta chains given below trace back to one sample, sequenced in a study of blood T cell repertoires in COVID-19. Libraries were prepared by immunoSEQ multiplex PCR; TCRdb keeps only in-frame clonotypes and omits some of them. The sample carries more than 110,000 clones, roughly 84% recorded once. Sequencing was carried out using peripheral blood. These receptors were taken from a human donor in a cohort sampled during active COVID-19.

This clone was counted ten times or more. The V and J genes are TRBV3-1 (or the pseudogene TRBV3-2) and TRBJ1-4, with 10 bases aligning to TRBD1. V was pared by 1 base and J by 3 bases, with 14 bases of the junction left unmatched. The CDR3 runs 20 residues. CDR1 and CDR2 from the germline V gene are LGHDT and YNNKEL (reference sequence). Here the CDR3 reads CASSQVDPSAGTGANEKLFF. The DNA for the CDR3 is TGTGCCAGCAGCCAAGTAGACCCCTCCGCAGGGACAGGGGCTAATGAAAAACTGTTTTTT.

CDR3: CASSRGGSNYGYTF. For the CDR3, the DNA is TGTGCCAGCAGTAGGGGGGGCTCTAACTATGGCTACACCTTC. The rearrangement uses TRBV6-5 and TRBJ1-2; a weak D match, TRBD1 (6 bases). Germline CDR1 reads MNHEY; CDR2 reads SVGAGI. Trimming left V 5 bases short and J 0 bases short, with 10 bases between. The CDR3 is 14 residues long.

This sequence joins TRBV2 and TRBJ2-3, with 7 bases aligning to TRBD2. Germline trimming cut 8 bases from V and 0 bases from J; bases unmatched to any gene: 5. The CDR3 extends over 14 amino acids. The germline gives CDR1 SNHLY, CDR2 FYNNEI. The CDR3 loop is CASPRSGSTDTQYF. CDR3 coding DNA: TGTGCCAGCCCGCGTAGCGGGAGCACAGATACGCAGTATTTT.

The V and J genes are TRBV7-6 and TRBJ1-4, with D unclear. Germline V gene sequence: CDR1 SGHVS, CDR2 FNYEAQ. The CDR3 covers 15 residues. V lost 5 bases to trimming and J lost 7 bases, with 17 bases between them. The CDR3 DNA follows: TGTGCCAGCAGCACCTGGAGGGAGGAGGGTGAAAAACTGTTTTTT. Protein product: CASSTWREEGEKLFF.

This chain uses TRBV5-6 with TRBJ2-5, with unresolved D. This CDR3 is 14 amino acids long. Germline assignment: CDR1 SGHDT and CDR2 YYEEEE. V lost 1 base and J 1 base, leaving 8 bases between the germline ends. The CDR3 protein is CASSLSTVQETQYF. CDR3 nucleotide sequence: TGTGCCAGCAGCTTGTCCACAGTCCAAGAGACCCAGTACTTC.

This chain joins TRBV16 and TRBJ1-5; D unclear. Germline loops: CDR1 KGHSY, CDR2 FQNENV. The CDR3 has 13 amino acids. Trimming took off 2 bases at V and 4 bases at J, with 6 bases between the two ends. The CDR3 DNA reads TGTGCCAGCAGCCAAATACAGAATCAGCCCCAGCATTTT. It yields the protein CASSQIQNQPQHF.

This chain uses TRBV19 with TRBJ1-1; 8 nucleotides agree with TRBD1. CDR1 is LNHDA and CDR2 is SQIVND in the germline V gene (reference sequence). The CDR3 consists of 16 residues. J lost 1 base, V lost 7 bases, and 11 bases had no gene match. The CDR3, as DNA: TGTGCCAGTACTCCTGGACAGGGAATGCGGAACACTGAAGCTTTCTTT. It is translated as CASTPGQGMRNTEAFF.

CDR3 sequence: CASRAGQTEGEKLFF. The CDR3 DNA reads TGTGCCAGCAGAGCAGGACAGACCGAGGGGGAAAAACTGTTTTTT. The chain uses TRBV2 and TRBJ1-4; maybe TRBD1 (6 bases). The germline gives CDR1 SNHLY, CDR2 FYNNEI. CDR3 length: 15 residues. V was pared by 6 bases and J by 8 bases, with 19 bases between.

This clone occurred many times. V gene TRBV4-1 combines with J gene TRBJ1-4; 9 bases align to TRBD1. The ends lost 2 bases at V and 4 bases at J; junction bases unmatched: 2. Per the germline V gene, CDR1 is MGHRA and CDR2 is YSYEKL. The CDR3 is 15 amino acids. DNA of the CDR3: TGCGCCAGCAGCCAACAGGACAGGGGTAATGAAAAACTGTTTTTT. Residues: CASSQQDRGNEKLFF.

The gene calls are TRBV29-1 and TRBJ2-4; D uncertain. Germline lookup yields CDR1 SQVTM and CDR2 ANQGSEA. The CDR3 runs to 13 residues. Trimming shortened V by 5 bases and J by 0 bases, and 8 bases separated the two germline ends. As DNA, the CDR3 is TGCAGCGTTAATGAGTTAGCCAAAAACATTCAGTACTTC. Translating gives CSVNELAKNIQYF.

Regarding this clone: Different DNA sequences within this sample yield the same CDR3. The rearrangement links TRBV5-1 to TRBJ1-1, with a possible D match to TRBD1 (5 bases). Germline assignment: CDR1 SGHRS and CDR2 YFSETQ. V was trimmed by 5 bases and J by 1 base, leaving 9 bases between them. The CDR3 totals 13 residues. CDR3 nucleotides: TGCGCCAGCAGTTCCGGACAGAACACTGAAGCTTTCTTT. Residues: CASSSGQNTEAFF.

This chain connects TRBV6-5 to TRBJ1-4; D perhaps matches TRBD1 (6 bases). This CDR3 contains 15 residues. Trimming cost V 0 bases and J 6 bases, with 11 bases left between them. CDR1 and CDR2 (germline): MNHEY, SVGAGI. The CDR3 nucleotides are TGTGCCAGCAGTTACTCACAGGGAGAATATGAAAAACTGTTTTTT. This codes for CASSYSQGEYEKLFF.

The genes are TRBV2 and TRBJ1-5; TRBD1 agrees at 7 bases. Germline V gene sequence: CDR1 SNHLY, CDR2 FYNNEI. This CDR3 has 15 residues. After removal of 7 bases from V and 2 bases from J, the junction contained 8 bases not matched to a gene. CDR3 sequence (DNA): TGTGCCAGCATCTCCAACAGGGGTGGCAATCAGCCCCAGCATTTT. Amino acids: CASISNRGGNQPQHF.

The chain recombines TRBV14 with TRBJ2-2; 7 bases are shared with TRBD1. Germline V lookup: CDR1 SGHDN, CDR2 FVKESK. This CDR3 comprises 15 residues. V dropped 1 base and J dropped 5; count of bases not matched to a gene: 4. The CDR3 DNA reads TGTGCCAGCAGCCAAGGACAGGGACCAACCGGGGAGCTGTTTTTT. Amino acid sequence: CASSQGQGPTGELFF.

This clone was found a few times. The J gene is TRBJ1-6, the V gene TRBV5-1; D remains unclear. Trimming shortened V by 0 bases and J by 7 bases, and 5 bases separated the two germline ends. CDR1 SGHRS and CDR2 YFSETQ come from the germline V gene. CDR3 length: 13 amino acids. The CDR3 loop is CASSLGGNSPLHF. CDR3 nucleotide sequence: TGCGCCAGCAGCTTGGGTGGCAATTCACCCCTCCACTTT.

The chain couples TRBV14 to TRBJ2-1; TRBD2 matches 9 bases. The CDR3 has 15 residues. Per germline, CDR1 SGHDN and CDR2 FVKESK. The V gene end was trimmed by 3 bases and the J gene end by 4 bases; junction bases not matched to a gene: 4. CDR3 residues: CASSHLTSGYNEQFF. The CDR3 DNA follows: TGTGCCAGCAGCCATTTGACTAGCGGATACAATGAGCAGTTCTTC.

This clone occurred a few times. At the DNA level, this CDR3 is encoded by other sequences in the same sample as well. The chain links TRBV12-3 or TRBV12-4 to TRBJ2-5; a possible D gene is TRBD2 (6 bases). The CDR3 is 12 residues long. The V end was cut by 3 bases, the J end by 5 bases, with 7 bases between. Here the CDR3 DNA reads TGTGCCAGCAGTTTCGGGGGTGAGACCCAGTACTTC. Its protein is CASSFGGETQYF.

The chain uses TRBV4-1 and TRBJ1-5; 7 bases are a match to TRBD1. The trim removed 4 bases at V and 2 bases at J, leaving 11 bases unmatched. Looked up from germline, CDR1 is MGHRA and CDR2 is YSYEKL. The CDR3 runs 17 residues. CDR3: CASSPEEGGEGNQPQHF. CDR3 DNA sequence: TGCGCCAGCAGCCCTGAGGAAGGGGGCGAAGGCAATCAGCCCCAGCATTTT.

CDR3 sequence reads: CASSLYLPDRVVTGNQPQHF. In DNA form, the CDR3 reads TGTGCCAGCAGTTTATATCTCCCCGACAGGGTGGTCACAGGCAATCAGCCCCAGCATTTT. The gene calls are TRBV28 and TRBJ1-5; 7 nucleotides match TRBD1. This CDR3 is built from 20 residues. The trim removed 1 base at V and 2 bases at J, leaving 17 bases unmatched. Germline CDR1 and CDR2: MDHEN and SYDVKM.

The chain links TRBV11-2 to TRBJ2-3; maybe TRBD2 (6 bases). The CDR3 is 16 residues long. V lost 7 bases, J lost 2 bases, and 19 bases lay in between. CDR1 SGHAT and CDR2 FQNNGV come from the germline V gene. This CDR3 reads CASTRRGIRFTDTQYF. The CDR3 nucleotides are TGTGCCAGCACCCGGAGGGGTATTCGGTTCACAGATACGCAGTATTTT.

CDR3 nucleotide sequence: TGTGCCAGCAGCCCTAAGGGTCGGGACACAGATACGCAGTATTTT. Translating it yields CASSPKGRDTDTQYF. V usage is TRBV9 and J usage is TRBJ2-3, with D tentatively TRBD2 (5 bases). CDR3 size: 15 residues. Trimming pared 4 bases from V and 2 bases from J, leaving 14 bases between. The germline gives CDR1 SGDLS, CDR2 YYNGEE.

The genes are TRBV19 and TRBJ1-5; 8 nucleotides agree with TRBD1. The CDR3 extends over 15 amino acids. Germline V lookup: CDR1 LNHDA, CDR2 SQIVND (reference sequence). V trimming: 2 bases; J trimming: 5 bases; junction bases outside the gene matches: 5. The CDR3 bases are TGTGCCAGTAGTATAAAAAGGACAGGGCATCAGCCCCAGCATTTT. Encoded protein: CASSIKRTGHQPQHF.

The chain has TRBV3-1 (or the pseudogene TRBV3-2) and TRBJ2-2, with 7 bases lining up with TRBD1. V shed 1 base and J 4 bases; nucleotides not matched to a gene: 6. From germline, CDR1 is LGHDT and CDR2 YNNKEL (reference sequence). The CDR3 runs to 16 residues. The CDR3 DNA follows: TGTGCCAGCAGCCAAGCGAGGGGGCATGGCACCGGGGAGCTGTTTTTT. This sequence encodes CASSQARGHGTGELFF.